A single sample gave rise to the 18 T cell receptor beta chains below, sequenced in a study of blood T cell repertoires in COVID-19. Method: immunoSEQ multiplex PCR; TCRdb's copy keeps in-frame clones and lacks some. Altogether hundreds of thousands of clones are present, 89% being singletons, with the ten largest covering 3%. Specimen: peripheral blood. All receptors derive from a woman in her twenties or thirties with COVID-19, enrolled during active disease.

The rearrangement uses TRBV5-4 and TRBJ2-3; TRBD2 agrees at 13 bases. The CDR3 has 17 amino acids. The V segment lost 2 bases and the J segment 0 bases; nucleotides outside the gene matches: 3. The germline gives CDR1 SGHNT, CDR2 YYREEE (reference sequence). This CDR3 reads CASSLGLAGESTDTQYF. CDR3 DNA sequence: TGTGCCAGCAGCTTAGGACTAGCGGGGGAGAGCACAGATACGCAGTATTTT.

The gene calls are TRBV6-2 or TRBV6-3 and TRBJ1-2, with D perhaps TRBD1 (6 bases). CDR1 MNHEY and CDR2 SVGEGT come from the germline V gene. V lost 2 bases to trimming and J lost 4 bases, with 14 bases between them. There are 15 residues in the CDR3. The CDR3 loop reads CASSYEGGDLYGYTF. The CDR3 region has the DNA TGTGCCAGCAGTTACGAAGGGGGGGACCTCTATGGCTACACCTTC.

The chain joins TRBV13 to TRBJ2-7; the match to TRBD2 covers 8 bases. Looked up from germline, CDR1 is PRHDT and CDR2 is FYEKMQ (reference sequence). The CDR3 totals 18 residues. V shed 3 bases, J shed 5 bases, and the junction held 18 bases outside the gene matches. CDR3 amino acids: CASSFNRGGGSRFHEQYF. In DNA, the CDR3 is TGTGCCAGCAGCTTCAACCGGGGGGGAGGCAGCAGGTTCCACGAGCAGTACTTC.

This chain connects TRBV11-2 to TRBJ2-1; unclear D gene. Germline lookup yields CDR1 SGHAT and CDR2 FQNNGV. CDR3 size: 17 residues. Trimming removed 0 bases from V and 6 bases from J, with 18 bases in between. In nucleotides, the CDR3 is TGTGCCAGCAGCTTAGAGTTTTCGAGGTACCAAGCCAATGAGCAGTTCTTC. Translating gives CASSLEFSRYQANEQFF. The full variable domain, its missing parts supplied by reference TRBV11-2 and TRBJ2-1, is EAGVAQSPRYKIIEKRQSVAFWCNPISGHATLYWYQQILGQGPKLLIQFQNNGVVDDSQLPKDRFSAERLKGVDSTLKIQPAKLEDSAVYLCASSLEFSRYQANEQFFGPGTRLTVL.

The chain combines TRBV6-6 with TRBJ1-1, with a weak D call TRBD1 (6 bases). V gave up 2 bases and J gave up 6 bases, with 13 bases separating them. Germline assignment: CDR1 MNHNY and CDR2 SVGAGI (reference sequence). This CDR3 contains 14 residues. The CDR3 bases are TGTGCCAGCAGTTACACAGGGAGGGGGGCTGAAGCTTTCTTT. Translation: CASSYTGRGAEAFF.

The chain is built from TRBV7-5 and TRBJ1-1; the D call in the table, TRBD1, was not verified against the DNA. TRBV7-5 is designated a pseudogene. The CDR3 is made up of 21 amino acids. The CDR3 reads CARSLVISPGQGVPRNTEAFF. CDR3 bases: TGTGCCAGAAGCTTAGTAATCAGTCCCGGACAGGGGGTACCCCGGAACACTGAAGCTTTCTTT.

This clone is a singleton in its sample. The chain couples TRBV24-1 to TRBJ2-5; 8 nucleotides line up with TRBD1. CDR3 length: 14 residues. CDR1 and CDR2 from the germline V gene are KGHDR and SFDVKD. With V trimmed by 7 bases and J by 4 bases, 7 bases remained unmatched. This chain's CDR3 is CATRDRDRGETQYF. CDR3 nucleotides: TGTGCCACCAGGGACAGGGACCGGGGAGAGACCCAGTACTTC.

This chain joins TRBV4-1 and TRBJ1-2, with TRBD1 matching over 12 bases. Germline-derived CDR1 and CDR2 are MGHRA and YSYEKL. With 4 bases clipped from V and 4 bases from J, the junction kept 7 bases outside the gene matches. This CDR3 has 16 residues. CDR3 DNA: TGCGCCAGCAGCCTCTTAGGGGACAGGGGGCTCTATGGCTACACCTTC. It yields the protein CASSLLGDRGLYGYTF.

The chain couples TRBV12-3 or TRBV12-4 to TRBJ2-7; weak D call: TRBD2 (7 bases). The CDR3 consists of 13 residues. V dropped 2 bases and J dropped 5 bases, with 10 bases sitting between them. The DNA of the CDR3 is TGTGCCAGCAGTTTATGGGAGGGGGACGAGCAGTACTTC. Its translation: CASSLWEGDEQYF.

This clone has more than one count but fewer than ten. The chain uses TRBV6-5 and TRBJ1-2; perhaps TRBD1 as D (5 bases). V was trimmed by 7 bases and J by 6 bases, leaving 12 bases between them. Germline CDR1 is MNHEY and CDR2 is SVGAGI. This CDR3 is 12 amino acids long. The DNA of the CDR3 is TGTGCCAGCACCCGTGGGGGGGATGGCTACACCTTC. Translation gives CASTRGGDGYTF.

This clone was counted a single time. This rearrangement joins TRBV6-2 or TRBV6-3 to TRBJ2-2; weak D call: TRBD1 (5 bases). The germline CDR1 and CDR2 sequences are MNHEY and SVGEGT. The CDR3 is 14 residues long. V was trimmed by 5 bases and J by 4 bases, leaving 11 bases between them. The CDR3 DNA follows: TGTGCCAGCAGTCCCTGGGGCTCCACCGGGGAGCTGTTTTTT. It translates to CASSPWGSTGELFF.

V usage is TRBV5-6 and J usage is TRBJ2-1, with TRBD2 matching 8 bases. CDR1 is SGHDT and CDR2 is YYEEEE in the germline V gene. The CDR3 has 17 residues. J gave up 3 bases and V 4 bases, and 12 bases lay outside the gene matches. The CDR3 protein is CASSTHFLAGYYNEQFF. The CDR3, as DNA: TGTGCCAGCAGCACCCACTTTCTAGCGGGCTACTACAATGAGCAGTTCTTC.

J is TRBJ2-6 and V is TRBV6-2 or TRBV6-3; no clear D. Per germline, CDR1 MNHEY and CDR2 SVGEGT. This CDR3 has 16 amino acids. V was clipped by 2 bases and J by 2 bases, with 10 bases between them. The CDR3 bases are TGTGCCAGCAGTTACGCGAACAGTCCTGGGGCCAACGTCCTGACTTTC. Its protein product is CASSYANSPGANVLTF.

The J gene is TRBJ2-7, the V gene TRBV5-6; 7 nucleotides agree with TRBD1. CDR3 size: 14 residues. The V segment lost 4 bases and the J segment 2 bases; nucleotides outside the gene matches: 6. Looked up from germline, CDR1 is SGHDT and CDR2 is YYEEEE. CDR3: CASSRTGAPYEQYF. CDR3 in DNA: TGTGCCAGCAGCCGAACAGGGGCCCCCTACGAGCAGTACTTC.

This clone was seen only a few times. The rearrangement joins TRBV18 to TRBJ2-7, with 8 bases fitting TRBD1. The V gene's germline CDR1 is KGHSH and CDR2 LQKENI. The CDR3 extends over 16 amino acids. The J segment lost 2 bases and the V segment lost 1 base, leaving 7 bases of the junction unmatched. CDR3 residues: CASSPLAGQGPYEQYF. The CDR3 DNA is TGTGCCAGCTCACCACTCGCAGGACAGGGTCCCTACGAGCAGTACTTC.

J is TRBJ1-1 and V is TRBV7-9; 7 nucleotides line up with TRBD1. With 5 bases clipped from V and 2 bases from J, the junction kept 5 bases outside the gene matches. CDR3 length: 14 residues. Germline CDR1 is SEHNR and CDR2 is FQNEAQ (reference sequence). The CDR3 DNA reads TGTGCCAGCAGCACCGGACAGGCAAACACTGAAGCTTTCTTT. This translates into CASSTGQANTEAFF.

The DNA for the CDR3 is TGTGCCAGCTCACGGAGACAGAATAATGAAAAACTGTTTTTT. Translating it yields CASSRRQNNEKLFF. The chain recombines TRBV18 with TRBJ1-4, with D maybe TRBD1 (5 bases). The CDR3 contains 14 residues. V shed 4 bases and J shed 4 bases, with 10 bases lying between them. CDR1 is KGHSH, CDR2 LQKENI, per germline.

On this clone: The same CDR3 is also encoded by other DNA sequences in this sample. The chain links TRBV19 to TRBJ1-5, with 9 bases aligning to TRBD1. The V and J ends lost 3 bases and 5 bases, in that order; junction bases with no gene match: 2. The CDR3 extends over 14 amino acids. Germline CDR1 and CDR2: LNHDA and SQIVND (reference sequence). CDR3 DNA: TGTGCCAGTAGTATTAGACAGGGGGATCAGCCCCAGCATTTT. It codes for CASSIRQGDQPQHF.